A selection of T cell receptor beta chains follows, all from one sample in a study of cytomegalovirus exposure and HLA in healthy donors. TCRdb keeps only in-frame clones here, not all; method: immunoSEQ multiplex PCR. The table lists around 190,000 clones, about 77% of them singletons, with just under 3% in the top ten. The sequencing input was PBMCs. These receptors were collected from a woman aged 30 to 39 in good health and CMV-seronegative. Each CDR3 is given with its conserved first and last residue. A D gene is named only where the DNA matches it firmly. Rows may omit the clone size; those that give it use once, few, many or a size class.

V gene: TRBV13
J gene: TRBJ2-1
clone size: NA
D gene: TRBD1
CDR3 protein: CASTKGANNEQFF
CDR3 DNA: TGTGCCAGCACCAAGGGGGCAAACAATGAGCAGTTCTTC

V gene: TRBV6-5
J gene: TRBJ2-3
clone size: once
D gene: NA
CDR3 protein: CASSQRSDTQYF
CDR3 DNA: TGTGCCAGTTCCCAGCGATCAGATACGCAGTATTTT

V gene: TRBV6-5
J gene: TRBJ2-2
clone size: NA
D gene: TRBD2
CDR3 protein: CATHSGRSTGELFF
CDR3 DNA: TGTGCCACACATAGCGGGAGATCCACCGGGGAGCTGTTTTTT

V gene: TRBV4-2
J gene: TRBJ2-2
clone size: NA
D gene: TRBD2
CDR3 protein: CASSQKLAGGTNTGELFF
CDR3 DNA: TGTGCCAGCAGCCAGAAACTAGCGGGAGGGACGAACACCGGGGAGCTGTTTTTT

V gene: TRBV20-1
J gene: TRBJ2-1
clone size: NA
D gene: NA
CDR3 protein: CSARDLTGQFF
CDR3 DNA: TGCAGTGCTAGAGATCTGACGGGGCAGTTCTTC

V gene: TRBV5-4
J gene: TRBJ2-3
clone size: few
D gene: NA
CDR3 protein: CASSLRGLNTQYF
CDR3 DNA: TGTGCCAGCAGCTTGAGAGGGTTGAATACGCAGTATTTT

V gene: TRBV2
J gene: TRBJ1-2
clone size: NA
D gene: NA
CDR3 protein: CASSRGDLGAYGYTF
CDR3 DNA: TGTGCCAGCAGTCGGGGGGACCTCGGGGCCTATGGCTACACCTTC

V gene: TRBV10-3
J gene: TRBJ2-5
clone size: NA
D gene: TRBD2
CDR3 protein: CAISGLAGGRGETQYF
CDR3 DNA: TGTGCCATCAGTGGGCTAGCGGGGGGGCGAGGAGAGACCCAGTACTTC

V gene: TRBV27
J gene: TRBJ1-2
clone size: NA
D gene: TRBD1
CDR3 protein: CASSLFQGAIGYTF
CDR3 DNA: TGTGCCAGCAGTTTATTTCAGGGGGCGATTGGCTACACCTTC

V gene: TRBV19
J gene: TRBJ2-5
clone size: few
D gene: TRBD1
CDR3 protein: CASNQGVTQQETQYF
CDR3 DNA: TGTGCCAGCAATCAGGGGGTGACGCAACAAGAGACCCAGTACTTC

V gene: TRBV6-5
J gene: TRBJ2-3
clone size: NA
D gene: NA
CDR3 protein: CASSTTFTDTQYF
CDR3 DNA: TGTGCCAGCAGTACTACTTTCACAGATACGCAGTATTTT

V gene: TRBV6-5
J gene: TRBJ2-7
clone size: NA
D gene: NA
CDR3 protein: CASSSRKPPEQYF
CDR3 DNA: TGTGCCAGCAGTTCCCGCAAGCCGCCCGAGCAGTACTTC

V gene: TRBV4-1
J gene: TRBJ2-5
clone size: NA
D gene: TRBD1
CDR3 protein: CASSQRTGVETQYF
CDR3 DNA: TGCGCCAGCAGCCAACGAACAGGGGTGGAGACCCAGTACTTC

V gene: TRBV10-3
J gene: TRBJ1-5
clone size: few
D gene: TRBD1
CDR3 protein: CAIRATGDQPQHF
CDR3 DNA: TGTGCCATCAGGGCGACAGGGGATCAGCCCCAGCATTTT

V gene: TRBV29-1
J gene: TRBJ1-1
clone size: NA
D gene: NA
CDR3 protein: CSVVRPLNTEAFF
CDR3 DNA: TGCAGCGTTGTTCGTCCCCTTAACACTGAAGCTTTCTTT

V gene: TRBV7-9
J gene: TRBJ2-2
clone size: once
D gene: NA
CDR3 protein: CASSARFSGTGELFF
CDR3 DNA: TGTGCCAGCAGCGCACGTTTTTCAGGCACCGGGGAGCTGTTTTTT

V gene: TRBV9
J gene: TRBJ2-7
clone size: NA
D gene: NA
CDR3 protein: CASGREPYEQYF
CDR3 DNA: TGTGCCAGCGGACGGGAGCCCTACGAGCAGTACTTC

V gene: TRBV7-2
J gene: TRBJ2-7
clone size: NA
D gene: NA
CDR3 protein: CASSLVRGGEQYF
CDR3 DNA: TGTGCCAGCAGCTTAGTAAGGGGGGGAGAGCAGTACTTC

V gene: TRBV9
J gene: TRBJ2-7
clone size: NA
D gene: NA
CDR3 protein: CASSVVPVSTYEQYF
CDR3 DNA: TGTGCCAGCAGCGTAGTGCCCGTGAGTACCTACGAGCAGTACTTC

V gene: TRBV2
J gene: TRBJ2-7
clone size: NA
D gene: TRBD1
CDR3 protein: CASSSPGQGARYEQYF
CDR3 DNA: TGTGCCAGCAGTTCTCCGGGACAGGGGGCGAGGTACGAGCAGTACTTC

V gene: TRBV15
J gene: TRBJ2-6
clone size: NA
D gene: NA
CDR3 protein: CATSRGGTLSGANVLTF
CDR3 DNA: TGTGCCACCAGCAGAGGGGGGACTCTCTCTGGGGCCAACGTCCTGACTTTC

V gene: TRBV30
J gene: TRBJ1-3
clone size: NA
D gene: NA
CDR3 protein: CAWSVPLAYSGNTIYF
CDR3 DNA: TGTGCCTGGAGTGTACCACTCGCTTACTCTGGAAACACCATATATTTT

V gene: TRBV11-2
J gene: TRBJ2-1
clone size: NA
D gene: TRBD2
CDR3 protein: CASSPRKNTGLANEQFF
CDR3 DNA: TGTGCCAGCAGCCCCCGGAAAAACACCGGACTAGCCAATGAGCAGTTCTTC

V gene: TRBV28
J gene: TRBJ2-1
clone size: once
D gene: TRBD2
CDR3 protein: CASSLGTSGARYNEQFF
CDR3 DNA: TGTGCCAGCAGTTTGGGGACTAGCGGGGCTAGGTACAATGAGCAGTTCTTC

V gene: TRBV18
J gene: TRBJ2-7
clone size: NA
D gene: TRBD1
CDR3 protein: CASSPSSGQGQYEQYF
CDR3 DNA: TGTGCCAGCTCACCATCTTCGGGACAGGGGCAATACGAGCAGTACTTC

V gene: TRBV5-1
J gene: TRBJ2-7
clone size: NA
D gene: NA
CDR3 protein: CASTENLGEQYF
CDR3 DNA: TGCGCCAGCACCGAGAACCTCGGGGAGCAGTACTTC

V gene: TRBV30
J gene: TRBJ1-3
clone size: NA
D gene: NA
CDR3 protein: CAWSVSLGNTIYF
CDR3 DNA: TGTGCCTGGAGTGTGTCTTTGGGAAACACCATATATTTT

V gene: TRBV7-3
J gene: TRBJ2-7
clone size: NA
D gene: NA
CDR3 protein: CASSRAGSYEQYF
CDR3 DNA: TGTGCCAGCAGCCGAGCGGGCAGCTACGAGCAGTACTTC

V gene: TRBV6-6
J gene: TRBJ1-2
clone size: NA
D gene: NA
CDR3 protein: CASSYSNGGGYGYTF
CDR3 DNA: TGTGCCAGCAGTTACTCGAATGGCGGGGGCTATGGCTACACCTTC

V gene: TRBV5-6
J gene: TRBJ2-7
clone size: NA
D gene: NA
CDR3 protein: CASSFPSGYEQYF
CDR3 DNA: TGTGCCAGCAGCTTTCCCAGCGGCTACGAGCAGTACTTC

V gene: TRBV7-8
J gene: TRBJ2-7
clone size: NA
D gene: TRBD2
CDR3 protein: CASRPLRGGPYEQYF
CDR3 DNA: TGTGCCAGCAGACCACTGCGGGGGGGACCCTACGAGCAGTACTTC

V gene: TRBV30
J gene: TRBJ1-1
clone size: few
D gene: TRBD1
CDR3 protein: CAWTPDRGEAFF
CDR3 DNA: TGTGCCTGGACCCCGGACAGGGGTGAGGCTTTCTTT

V gene: TRBV5-1
J gene: TRBJ2-5
clone size: NA
D gene: TRBD2
CDR3 protein: CASSSGGETQYF
CDR3 DNA: TGCGCCAGCAGCTCGGGAGGGGAGACCCAGTACTTC

V gene: TRBV7-8
J gene: TRBJ2-7
clone size: NA
D gene: NA
CDR3 protein: CASSLLSRDEQYF
CDR3 DNA: TGTGCCAGCAGCTTATTGAGCAGGGACGAGCAGTACTTC

V gene: TRBV2
J gene: TRBJ1-1
clone size: NA
D gene: TRBD1
CDR3 protein: CASTTGQGTWAFF
CDR3 DNA: TGTGCCAGCACTACAGGACAGGGGACGTGGGCTTTCTTT

V gene: TRBV27
J gene: TRBJ1-2
clone size: NA
D gene: NA
CDR3 protein: CASSRGGANYGYTF
CDR3 DNA: TGTGCCAGCAGTCGCGGGGGAGCTAACTATGGCTACACCTTC

V gene: TRBV6-5
J gene: TRBJ2-5
clone size: NA
D gene: TRBD2
CDR3 protein: CASSYYSGSIETQYF
CDR3 DNA: TGTGCCAGCAGTTACTATAGCGGGAGCATAGAGACCCAGTACTTC

V gene: TRBV27
J gene: TRBJ2-1
clone size: NA
D gene: NA
CDR3 protein: CASSLSRSYNEQFF
CDR3 DNA: TGTGCCAGCAGTTTATCGCGCTCCTACAATGAGCAGTTCTTC

V gene: TRBV2
J gene: TRBJ1-5
clone size: NA
D gene: NA
CDR3 protein: CASSVRVRQPQHF
CDR3 DNA: TGTGCCAGCAGTGTCAGGGTTAGGCAGCCCCAGCATTTT

V gene: TRBV11-2
J gene: TRBJ2-5
clone size: NA
D gene: NA
CDR3 protein: CASDLGVRETQYF
CDR3 DNA: TGTGCCAGCGACTTGGGAGTACGAGAGACCCAGTACTTC

V gene: TRBV4-1
J gene: TRBJ2-5
clone size: NA
D gene: NA
CDR3 protein: CASSRSTAGETQYF
CDR3 DNA: TGCGCCAGCAGCCGGTCGACAGCTGGAGAGACCCAGTACTTC

V gene: TRBV6-4
J gene: TRBJ2-2
clone size: NA
D gene: NA
CDR3 protein: CASRASPTSTGELFF
CDR3 DNA: TGTGCCAGCAGAGCTTCCCCGACTAGCACCGGGGAGCTGTTTTTT

V gene: TRBV19
J gene: TRBJ2-5
clone size: NA
D gene: NA
CDR3 protein: CASSSRTAAGKTQYF
CDR3 DNA: TGTGCCAGTAGTTCCCGGACCGCCGCGGGGAAGACCCAGTACTTC

V gene: TRBV28
J gene: TRBJ2-7
clone size: few
D gene: TRBD1
CDR3 protein: CASSLGTGYYEQYF
CDR3 DNA: TGTGCCAGCAGTTTAGGGACAGGGTACTACGAGCAGTACTTC

V gene: TRBV4-1
J gene: TRBJ2-5
clone size: NA
D gene: TRBD2
CDR3 protein: CASSHKGASGSRETQYF
CDR3 DNA: TGCGCCAGCAGCCATAAGGGGGCTAGCGGGAGTAGGGAGACCCAGTACTTC

V gene: TRBV29-1
J gene: TRBJ1-2
clone size: NA
D gene: TRBD1
CDR3 protein: CSVDALGQGWGYTF
CDR3 DNA: TGCAGCGTTGATGCGTTGGGACAGGGTTGGGGCTACACCTTC

V gene: TRBV9
J gene: TRBJ1-4
clone size: NA
D gene: NA
CDR3 protein: CASSVAGAHTNEKLFF
CDR3 DNA: TGTGCCAGCAGCGTAGCTGGGGCACATACTAATGAAAAACTGTTTTTT

V gene: TRBV27
J gene: TRBJ1-5
clone size: NA
D gene: TRBD1
CDR3 protein: CASSLGTGIGSNQPQHF
CDR3 DNA: TGTGCCAGCAGTTTAGGGACAGGGATAGGGAGCAATCAGCCCCAGCATTTT

V gene: TRBV5-8
J gene: TRBJ1-3
clone size: NA
D gene: TRBD1
CDR3 protein: CASSWGTGGNSGNTIYF
CDR3 DNA: TGTGCCAGCAGCTGGGGGACAGGGGGCAATTCTGGAAACACCATATATTTT

V gene: TRBV30
J gene: TRBJ1-2
clone size: NA
D gene: NA
CDR3 protein: CAWSPTDSYYGYTF
CDR3 DNA: TGTGCCTGGAGTCCCACGGACAGCTACTATGGCTACACCTTC

V gene: TRBV5-1
J gene: TRBJ2-7
clone size: NA
D gene: NA
CDR3 protein: CASSPRGGRTYEQYF
CDR3 DNA: TGCGCCAGCAGCCCGAGGGGGGGAAGAACCTACGAGCAGTACTTC

V gene: TRBV5-1
J gene: TRBJ2-7
clone size: NA
D gene: TRBD2
CDR3 protein: CASSLSGRAYEQYF
CDR3 DNA: TGCGCCAGCAGCCTTAGCGGGAGGGCCTACGAGCAGTACTTC

V gene: TRBV7-2
J gene: TRBJ2-2
clone size: few
D gene: TRBD2
CDR3 protein: CASSPNLRAGGRGTGELFF
CDR3 DNA: TGTGCCAGCAGCCCTAACCTGCGGGCGGGAGGGCGGGGAACCGGGGAGCTGTTTTTT

V gene: TRBV23-1
J gene: TRBJ2-1
clone size: NA
D gene: TRBD2
CDR3 protein: CATTSGGAYNEQFF
CDR3 DNA: TGCGCCACGACTAGCGGGGGGGCGTACAATGAGCAGTTCTTC

V gene: TRBV11-2
J gene: TRBJ1-4
clone size: NA
D gene: NA
CDR3 protein: CASSLDLEEKLFF
CDR3 DNA: TGTGCCAGCAGCTTAGATCTAGAAGAAAAACTGTTTTTT

V gene: TRBV6-1
J gene: TRBJ2-1
clone size: once
D gene: TRBD1
CDR3 protein: CASSSWTGDYNEQFF
CDR3 DNA: TGTGCCAGCAGCTCTTGGACAGGCGACTACAATGAGCAGTTCTTC

V gene: TRBV6-6
J gene: TRBJ1-3
clone size: NA
D gene: NA
CDR3 protein: CASSQTVSGNTIYF
CDR3 DNA: TGTGCCAGCAGCCAGACAGTCTCTGGAAACACCATATATTTT

V gene: TRBV5-1
J gene: TRBJ2-7
clone size: NA
D gene: NA
CDR3 protein: CASSLARTNYEQYF
CDR3 DNA: TGCGCCAGCAGCTTGGCTCGGACAAACTACGAGCAGTACTTC

V gene: TRBV29-1
J gene: TRBJ1-2
clone size: once
D gene: TRBD1
CDR3 protein: CSVAAVRTGGDGYTF
CDR3 DNA: TGCAGCGTTGCAGCTGTGAGGACAGGGGGCGATGGCTACACCTTC

V gene: TRBV19
J gene: TRBJ1-1
clone size: few
D gene: TRBD1
CDR3 protein: CASSKPQGAGEAFF
CDR3 DNA: TGTGCCAGTAGCAAGCCGCAGGGGGCCGGTGAAGCTTTCTTT